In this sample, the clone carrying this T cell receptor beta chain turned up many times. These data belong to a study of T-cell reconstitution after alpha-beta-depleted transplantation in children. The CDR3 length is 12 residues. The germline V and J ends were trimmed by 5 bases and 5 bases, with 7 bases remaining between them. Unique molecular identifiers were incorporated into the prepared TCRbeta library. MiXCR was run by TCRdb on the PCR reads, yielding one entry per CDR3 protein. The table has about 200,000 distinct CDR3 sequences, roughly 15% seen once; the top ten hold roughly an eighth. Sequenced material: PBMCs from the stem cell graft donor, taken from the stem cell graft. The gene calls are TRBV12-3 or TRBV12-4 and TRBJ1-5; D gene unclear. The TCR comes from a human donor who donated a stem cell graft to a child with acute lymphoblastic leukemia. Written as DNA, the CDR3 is TGTGCCAGCAGTCCCTTCGATCAGCCCCAGCATTTT. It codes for CASSPFDQPQHF.